This T cell receptor beta chain was sequenced during a study of beta chain features in type 1 diabetes. Looking at the study overall: Patients and healthy donors were similar in age, gender and cell yields.

Investigators reverse transcribed all isolated RNA, so they sequenced expressed TCRB transcripts. TCRdb's copy holds only in-frame clones and misses some; the assay was immunoSEQ multiplex PCR. The sample yields around 310,000 clones, about 10% seen once. The CDR3 spans 12 residues. Germline assignment: CDR1 LNHDA and CDR2 SQIVND (reference sequence). V lost 4 bases, J lost 6 bases, and 9 bases lay in between. Study findings and constraints: Sequencing of cDNA might inflate the share of cells that strongly express TCR.

This clone came up a few times. What it binds is unknown. The clonotype originates from a woman aged 30 to 39 in good health. Sequencing was performed on naive CD4+ T cells from blood. V and J are TRBV19 and TRBJ1-1, with a tentative D call TRBD1 (5 bases). The CDR3 sequence is CASSTDSSEAFF. The CDR3 nucleotides are TGTGCCAGTAGTACCGACAGCTCTGAAGCTTTCTTT.